Following are 10 T cell receptor beta chains from one sample sequenced in a study of T cell repertoires in cytomegalovirus infection. TCRdb processed the reads anew with MiXCR; each CDR3 protein has one entry. Of approximately 140,000 distinct CDR3 sequences in the sample, about 10% are singletons; the top ten hold over 9.5%. Sequencing input: PBMCs. These receptors all stem from a human donor in good health (CMV status not recorded). Some clones in this sample may be carry-over from other donors' samples.

Ten or more counts support this clonotype. The chain recombines TRBV28 with TRBJ1-1; D unclear. V lost 1 base and J 5 bases, leaving 5 bases between the germline ends. The CDR3 totals 12 residues. Germline values: CDR1 MDHEN, CDR2 SYDVKM. The CDR3 spells CASSLLGTEAFF. DNA for the CDR3: TGTGCCAGCAGTTTATTGGGGACTGAAGCTTTCTTT.

This clonotype was detected many times. The chain combines TRBV6-2 or TRBV6-3 with TRBJ2-7; D remains unclear. V lost 6 bases to trimming and J lost 6 bases, with 9 bases between them. This CDR3 is built from 11 residues. Germline lookup yields CDR1 MNHEY and CDR2 SVGEGT. The DNA of the CDR3 is TGTGCCAGCAGCCTCCGGTCCGAGCAGTACTTC. Translated, it gives CASSLRSEQYF.

Many counts were recorded for this clonotype. The V gene is TRBV28, the J gene TRBJ2-1; 12 bases map to TRBD2. The V gene's germline CDR1 is MDHEN and CDR2 SYDVKM. V shed 2 bases and J 13 bases; nucleotides not matched to a gene: 12. The CDR3 consists of 16 residues. CDR3: CASSLGLAGGLPLQFF. The CDR3 DNA is TGTGCCAGCAGTTTAGGGCTAGCGGGGGGGCTTCCCCTTCAGTTCTTC. The full variable domain, in which reference TRBV28 and TRBJ2-1 provide the parts outside the CDR3, is DVKVTQSSRYLVKRTGEKVFLECVQDMDHENMFWYRQDPGLGLRLIYFSYDVKMKEKGDIPEGYSVSREKKERFSLILESASTNQTSMYLCASSLGLAGGLPLQFFGPGTRLTVL.

At least ten counts were recorded for this clonotype. This chain connects TRBV9 to TRBJ2-5; D not resolved. V shed 4 bases and J shed 1 base, with 8 bases lying between them. The CDR3 loop spans 13 amino acids. CDR1 is SGDLS and CDR2 is YYNGEE in the germline V gene. The CDR3 DNA reads TGTGCCAGCAGCCCATCGGCCCAAGAGACCCAGTACTTC. Amino acids: CASSPSAQETQYF. Full variable domain (missing parts from reference TRBV9 and TRBJ2-5): DSGVTQTPKHLITATGQRVTLRCSPRSGDLSVYWYQQSLDQGLQFLIQYYNGEERAKGNILERFSAQQFPDLHSELNLSSLELGDSALYFCASSPSAQETQYFGPGTRLLVL.

This clonotype was detected many times. V gene TRBV7-2 combines with J gene TRBJ2-2, with D uncertain. V was cut by 2 bases and J by 4 bases, with 5 bases left in between. Germline values: CDR1 SGHTA, CDR2 FQGNSA. The CDR3 is 13 residues long. CDR3 coding DNA: TGTGCCAGCAGCTTATATGCCACCGGGGAGCTGTTTTTT. Residues: CASSLYATGELFF.

This clonotype was observed many times. The chain recombines TRBV7-2 with TRBJ1-1; tentatively, D is TRBD1 (6 bases). The CDR3 is 14 amino acids. Per the germline V gene, CDR1 is SGHTA and CDR2 is FQGNSA. V was cut by 5 bases and J by 3 bases, with 13 bases left in between. The CDR3, as DNA: TGTGCCAGCAGCGCAGGACAGACCTACACTGAAGCTTTCTTT. It yields the protein CASSAGQTYTEAFF. Together with reference TRBV7-2 and TRBJ1-1, the CDR3 gives the full variable domain: GAGVSQSPSNKVTEKGKDVELRCDPISGHTALYWYRQSLGQGLEFLIYFQGNSAPDKSGLPSDRFSAERTGGSVSTLTIQRTQQEDSAVYLCASSAGQTYTEAFFGQGTRLTVV.

Ten or more counts support this clonotype. CDR3 protein: CASSLVGGVNTEAFF. For the CDR3, the DNA is TGTGCCAGCAGCTTAGTCGGGGGGGTGAACACTGAAGCTTTCTTT. The chain has TRBV7-2 and TRBJ1-1, with D tentatively TRBD1 (5 bases). V lost 1 base and J 0 bases, leaving 9 bases between the germline ends. The CDR3 spans 15 residues. Per germline, CDR1 SGHTA and CDR2 FQGNSA.

This clonotype was observed many times. This rearrangement joins TRBV7-2 to TRBJ2-5; D is perhaps TRBD2 (5 bases). The V gene's germline CDR1 is SGHTA and CDR2 FQGNSA. The CDR3 is made up of 12 amino acids. The V end was cut by 5 bases, the J end by 5 bases, with 9 bases between. CDR3 protein: CASSPTSETQYF. CDR3 bases: TGTGCCAGCAGCCCTACTAGTGAGACCCAGTACTTC.

This clonotype was observed many times. This rearrangement joins TRBV20-1 to TRBJ1-2; D may be TRBD1 (6 bases). The CDR3 consists of 13 residues. Between the trimmed V and J ends, which lost 3 bases and 5 bases, there was a span of 13 bases. Germline CDR1 and CDR2: DFQATT and SNEGSKA (reference sequence). The CDR3 DNA reads as TGCAGTGCTAGGGACAGCCTATCGTATGGCTACACCTTC. This codes for CSARDSLSYGYTF.

V usage is TRBV6-6 and J usage is TRBJ1-5, with D perhaps TRBD1 (5 bases). This CDR3 has 15 amino acids. Deletions cut 2 bases from V and 12 bases from J, with 20 bases between. Germline V gene lookup returns CDR1 MNHNY and CDR2 SVGAGI (reference sequence). CDR3 DNA: TGTGCCAGCAGTTACGGTCGACGGGGGGAAGTGCTCCAGCATTTT. Translation gives CASSYGRRGEVLQHF.